This T cell receptor (beta chain) was retrieved from a study of T-cell reconstitution after alpha-beta-depleted transplantation in children. Study-wide results and caveats: Surviving recipient T cells and thymic progenitors produced the high day-60 TCRbeta diversity seen in some patients. After one year, T-cell counts and TCRbeta diversity mostly came from new T cells.

For this clonotype: Its antigen is as yet unknown.

Unique molecular identifiers were incorporated during preparation of the TCRbeta library. TCRdb analysed the PCR reads with MiXCR anew, one entry per CDR3 protein. The table lists approximately 980,000 distinct CDR3 sequences, about 26% of them singletons. The V end was cut by 0 bases, the J end by 2 bases, with 9 bases between. Germline V gene sequence: CDR1 SGHRS, CDR2 YFSETQ. This CDR3 contains 16 residues. The sample here was PBMCs, mostly from graft donor cells, taken 360 days after TCRalphabeta/CD19-depleted stem cell transplant. V and J are TRBV5-1 and TRBJ2-6, with a possible D match to TRBD1 (6 bases). This TCR was sampled from a boy under three years old who had a stem cell transplant for SCID, so the T cells may come from the graft donor. This CDR3 reads CASSLDRVAGANVLTF. The CDR3 region has the DNA TGCGCCAGCAGCTTGGACAGGGTAGCTGGGGCCAACGTCCTGACTTTC. The whole variable domain, filled in from reference TRBV5-1 and TRBJ2-6, reads KAGVTQTPRYLIKTRGQQVTLSCSPISGHRSVSWYQQTPGQGLQFLFEYFSETQRNKGNFPGRFSGRQFSNSRSEMNVSTLELGDSALYLCASSLDRVAGANVLTFGAGSRLTVL.